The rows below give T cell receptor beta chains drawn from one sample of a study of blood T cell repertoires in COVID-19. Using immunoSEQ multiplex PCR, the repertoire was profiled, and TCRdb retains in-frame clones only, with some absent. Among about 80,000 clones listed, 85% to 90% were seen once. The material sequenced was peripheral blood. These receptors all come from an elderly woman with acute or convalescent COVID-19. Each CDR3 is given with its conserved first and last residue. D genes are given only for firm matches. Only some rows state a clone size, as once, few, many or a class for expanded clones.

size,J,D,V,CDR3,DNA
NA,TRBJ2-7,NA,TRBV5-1,CASSLGRPNDEQYF,TGCGCCAGCAGCTTGGGGAGGCCGAACGACGAGCAGTACTTC
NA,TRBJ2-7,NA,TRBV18,CASSPPESRYEQYF,TGTGCCAGCTCACCACCGGAGTCTCGCTACGAGCAGTACTTC
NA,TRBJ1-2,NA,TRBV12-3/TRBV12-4,CASSFLISGGYTF,TGTGCCAGCAGTTTCTTAATCTCGGGAGGCTACACCTTC
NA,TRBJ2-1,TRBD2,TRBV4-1,CASSQEGSGRDDNEQFF,TGCGCCAGCAGCCAAGAGGGATCCGGGAGGGACGACAATGAGCAGTTCTTC
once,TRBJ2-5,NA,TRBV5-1,CASKDSQETQYF,TGCGCCAGCAAAGACAGCCAAGAGACCCAGTACTTC
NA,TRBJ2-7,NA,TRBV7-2,CASSLWSGEVEQYF,TGTGCCAGCAGCTTATGGTCCGGGGAGGTAGAGCAGTACTTC
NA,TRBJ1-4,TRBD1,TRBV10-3,CAIRGGQDGKLFF,TGTGCCATCAGAGGGGGCCAGGATGGAAAACTGTTTTTT
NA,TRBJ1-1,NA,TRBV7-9,CASSQGVQGNTEAFF,TGTGCCAGCAGCCAAGGGGTACAGGGGAACACTGAAGCTTTCTTT
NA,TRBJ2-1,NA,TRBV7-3,CASSPSTSRPEQFF,TGTGCCAGCAGCCCGTCGACAAGCCGTCCAGAGCAGTTCTTC
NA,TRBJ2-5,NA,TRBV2,CASSRRVAQETQYF,TGTGCCAGCAGTAGGCGGGTAGCCCAAGAGACCCAGTACTTC
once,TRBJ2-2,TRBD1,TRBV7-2,CASTWDRVAGELFF,TGTGCCAGCACCTGGGACAGGGTAGCCGGGGAGCTGTTTTTT
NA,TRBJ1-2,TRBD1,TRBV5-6,CASGVTGQNYGYTF,TGTGCCAGCGGGGTCACGGGACAGAACTATGGCTACACCTTC
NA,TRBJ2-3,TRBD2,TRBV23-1,CASSRGGNTDTQYF,TGCGCCAGCAGTCGGGGGGGAAACACAGATACGCAGTATTTT
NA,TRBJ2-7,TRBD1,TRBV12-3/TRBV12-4,CASRPTGGNEQYF,TGTGCCAGCAGGCCTACAGGGGGCAACGAGCAGTACTTC
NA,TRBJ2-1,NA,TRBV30,CAWSGGRGSYNEQFF,TGTGCCTGGAGTGGGGGACGGGGGAGTTACAATGAGCAGTTCTTC
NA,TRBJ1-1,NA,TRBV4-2,CASSQDLMGGTEAFF,TGTGCCAGCAGCCAAGATCTTATGGGGGGCACTGAAGCTTTCTTT
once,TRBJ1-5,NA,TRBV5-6,CASSLSSAGVLQPQHF,TGTGCCAGCAGCTTGTCATCAGCAGGGGTGCTCCAGCCCCAGCATTTT
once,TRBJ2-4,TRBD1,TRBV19,CASKRDSKNIQYF,TGTGCCAGTAAAAGGGACAGCAAAAACATTCAGTACTTC
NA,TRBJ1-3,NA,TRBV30,CAWSVIQGPTSGNTIYF,TGTGCCTGGAGTGTCATACAGGGCCCCACCTCTGGAAACACCATATATTTT
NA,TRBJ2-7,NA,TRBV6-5,CASNNENGRVQYF,TGTGCCAGCAACAACGAAAACGGCAGGGTGCAGTACTTC
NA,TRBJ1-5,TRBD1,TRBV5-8,CASSADRRNNQPQHF,TGTGCCAGCAGCGCGGACAGGAGAAACAATCAGCCCCAGCATTTT
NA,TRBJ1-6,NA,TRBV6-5,CASRGADTHNSPLHF,TGTGCCAGCAGGGGGGCGGACACCCATAATTCACCCCTCCACTTT
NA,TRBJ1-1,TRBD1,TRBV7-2,CASRRQGLNTEAFF,TGTGCCAGCAGGCGACAGGGGCTGAACACTGAAGCTTTCTTT
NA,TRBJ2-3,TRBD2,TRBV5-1,CASSLAGGGSTDTQYF,TGCGCCAGCAGCTTGGCCGGCGGGGGGAGCACAGATACGCAGTATTTT
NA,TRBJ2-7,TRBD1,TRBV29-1,CSGGRTGAPYEQYF,TGCAGCGGCGGACGGACAGGGGCCCCCTACGAGCAGTACTTC
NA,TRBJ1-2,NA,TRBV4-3,CASSQDGAQGGYTF,TGCGCCAGCAGCCAAGATGGGGCCCAAGGAGGCTACACCTTC
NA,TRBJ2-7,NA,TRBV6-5,CASHRGGPGEQYF,TGTGCCAGCCACAGAGGGGGTCCGGGAGAGCAGTACTTC
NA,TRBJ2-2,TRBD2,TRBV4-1,CASSHSTSGSGTGELFF,TGCGCCAGCAGCCATTCGACTAGCGGGAGTGGCACCGGGGAGCTGTTTTTT
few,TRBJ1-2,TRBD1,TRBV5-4,CASRPGTGTNYGYTF,TGTGCCAGCAGACCAGGGACAGGGACTAACTATGGCTACACCTTC
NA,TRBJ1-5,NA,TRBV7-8,CASSAEEVGIGSNQPQHF,TGTGCCAGCAGCGCAGAGGAGGTAGGGATAGGGAGCAATCAGCCCCAGCATTTT
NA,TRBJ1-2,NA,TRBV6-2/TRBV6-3,CASSYSQGRWYGYTF,TGTGCCAGCAGTTACTCTCAGGGTCGGTGGTATGGCTACACCTTC
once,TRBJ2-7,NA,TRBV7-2,CASSTTGTQTYEQYF,TGTGCCAGCAGCACAACCGGGACACAGACCTACGAGCAGTACTTC
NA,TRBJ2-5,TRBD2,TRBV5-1,CASSPTSGSLQETQYF,TGCGCCAGCAGCCCCACTAGCGGAAGCCTCCAAGAGACCCAGTACTTC
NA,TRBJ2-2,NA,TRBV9,CASSARRKRDTNTGELFF,TGTGCCAGCAGCGCCCGGCGGAAGCGGGACACGAACACCGGGGAGCTGTTTTTT
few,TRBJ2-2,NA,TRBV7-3,CASSLQDRGGTGELFF,TGTGCCAGCAGCTTACAGGACCGAGGGGGCACCGGGGAGCTGTTTTTT
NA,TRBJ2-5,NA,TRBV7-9,CASSLAGGGETQYF,TGTGCCAGCAGCTTAGCCGGTGGGGGGGAGACCCAGTACTTC
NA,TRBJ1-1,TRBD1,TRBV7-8,CASSIRQGPNTEAFF,TGTGCCAGCAGCATCCGACAGGGACCGAACACTGAAGCTTTCTTT
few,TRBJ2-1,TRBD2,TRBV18,CASRTSGSYNEQFF,TGTGCCAGCCGCACTAGCGGCTCCTACAATGAGCAGTTCTTC
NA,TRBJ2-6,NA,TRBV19,CASSPGGANVLTF,TGTGCCAGTAGTCCCGGGGGGGCCAACGTCCTGACTTTC
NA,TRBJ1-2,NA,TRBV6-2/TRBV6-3,CASSPGTWANYGYTF,TGTGCCAGCAGTCCCGGGACATGGGCTAACTATGGCTACACCTTC
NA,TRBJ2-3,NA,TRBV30,CAWASTDTQYF,TGTGCCTGGGCTAGCACAGATACGCAGTATTTT
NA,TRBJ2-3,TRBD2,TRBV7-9,CASSQTSGRADTQYF,TGTGCCAGCAGCCAGACTAGCGGGAGGGCAGATACGCAGTATTTT
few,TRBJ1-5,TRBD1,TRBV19,CATNRGPDAPQPQHF,TGTGCCACAAACAGGGGGCCTGACGCCCCTCAGCCCCAGCATTTT
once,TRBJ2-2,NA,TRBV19,CASNLGLNTGELFF,TGTGCCAGTAATCTGGGCCTCAACACCGGGGAGCTGTTTTTT
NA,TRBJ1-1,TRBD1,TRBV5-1,CASREGTGNTEAFF,TGCGCCAGCAGGGAGGGGACAGGGAACACTGAAGCTTTCTTT
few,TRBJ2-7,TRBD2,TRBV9,CASSAGLAGVEQYF,TGTGCCAGCAGCGCGGGACTAGCGGGAGTCGAGCAGTACTTC
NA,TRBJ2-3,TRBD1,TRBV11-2,CASSLVRGHGTDTQYF,TGTGCCAGCAGCTTGGTCAGGGGGCACGGCACAGATACGCAGTATTTT
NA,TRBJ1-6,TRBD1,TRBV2,CASRAGTGDSPLHF,TGTGCCAGCAGGGCCGGGACAGGGGATTCACCCCTCCACTTT
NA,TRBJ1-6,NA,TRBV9,CASGEGTRNSPLHF,TGTGCCAGCGGCGAAGGGACACGCAATTCACCCCTCCACTTT
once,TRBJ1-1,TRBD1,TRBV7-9,CASSLGTGVHNTEAFF,TGTGCCAGCAGCTTAGGGACAGGGGTCCACAACACTGAAGCTTTCTTT
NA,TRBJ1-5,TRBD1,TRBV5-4,CASSLEPGGMKGF,TGTGCCAGCAGCTTGGAGCCAGGGGGCATGAAAGGATTT
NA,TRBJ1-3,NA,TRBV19,CASSTGGPGNTIYF,TGTGCCAGTAGTACCGGGGGACCTGGAAACACCATATATTTT
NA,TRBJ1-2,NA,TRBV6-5,CASSPLYGYTF,TGTGCCAGCAGTCCACTCTATGGCTACACCTTC
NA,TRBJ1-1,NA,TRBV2,CASRRGQGEDTEAFF,TGTGCCAGCAGGCGGGGGCAGGGTGAGGACACTGAAGCTTTCTTT
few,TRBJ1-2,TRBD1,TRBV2,CASSFTRQGDGYTF,TGTGCCAGCTCGTTTACTAGACAGGGTGATGGCTACACCTTC
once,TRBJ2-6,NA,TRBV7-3,CASSSQFSSGANVLTF,TGTGCCAGCAGCTCACAGTTCTCCTCTGGGGCCAACGTCCTGACTTTC
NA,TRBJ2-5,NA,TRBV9,CASSVGPGQETQYF,TGTGCCAGCAGCGTAGGGCCAGGACAAGAGACCCAGTACTTC
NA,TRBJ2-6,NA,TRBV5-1,CASRQGSGANVLTF,TGCGCCAGCCGCCAGGGTTCCGGGGCCAACGTCCTGACTTTC
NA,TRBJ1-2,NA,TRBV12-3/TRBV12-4,CASSLRENYGYTF,TGTGCCAGCAGTTTAAGAGAGAACTATGGCTACACCTTC
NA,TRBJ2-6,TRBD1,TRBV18,CASSPRLGQGASGANVLTF,TGTGCCAGCTCACCAAGGTTGGGTCAGGGGGCGTCTGGGGCCAACGTCCTGACTTTC